This T cell receptor (beta chain) stems from a study of blood T cell repertoires in COVID-19. Generated by immunoSEQ multiplex PCR, the TCRdb table keeps only in-frame clones and is missing some. The sample yields a few hundred thousand clones, approximately 89% seen once. This clone was counted at least ten times. The CDR3 extends over 16 amino acids. The germline V gene has CDR1 MRHNA and CDR2 SNTAGT. V was clipped by 4 bases and J by 3 bases; unmatched bases: 3. The sequencing input was peripheral blood. The chain uses TRBV6-4 and TRBJ2-3; 14 bases are shared with TRBD2. The clonotype originates from a woman aged 25 to 39 with COVID-19, enrolled during active disease. CDR3 in amino acids: CASSAGTSGGTDTQYF. CDR3 nucleotide sequence: TGTGCCAGCAGTGCCGGGACTAGCGGGGGAACAGATACGCAGTATTTT.